Only one count was recorded for the clone carrying this T cell receptor (beta chain). This record belongs to a study of PD-L1 blockade in urothelial cancer. Study-wide context: A median of roughly 130,000 T cells was found in the blood samples.

CDR3 size: 15 residues. V lost 4 bases to trimming and J lost 2 bases; unmatched junction nucleotides: 5. Germline V gene data show CDR1 as SGHDN and CDR2 as FVKESK. Pretreatment and on-treatment blood mononuclear cell samples were taken, totaling between 1 and 8 time points per patient. The table came from immunoSEQ multiplex PCR; TCRdb's copy has only in-frame clones and leaves some out. The data show approximately 110,000 clones, roughly 84% seen once. This specimen consisted of PBMCs, obtained around atezolizumab (anti-PD-L1) treatment. This chain joins TRBV14 and TRBJ2-5; TRBD2 matches 9 bases. The origin of this receptor is a man aged 50-59 years with urothelial cancer. The CDR3 loop is CASSRGLARQETQYF. CDR3 in DNA: TGTGCCAGCAGCCGGGGACTAGCCAGACAAGAGACCCAGTACTTC.